Shown below are 8 T cell receptor beta chains from a single sample sequenced in a study of cytomegalovirus exposure and HLA in healthy donors. PCR involved 60 Vbeta and 13 Jbeta primers. The table came from immunoSEQ multiplex PCR; TCRdb's copy has only in-frame clones and leaves some out. The sample lists about 230,000 clones; approximately 87% were seen once. Sequencing input: PBMCs. The receptor set was obtained from a human donor in good health.

The chain uses TRBV2 and TRBJ2-7, with 10 bases fitting TRBD2. V was pared by 8 bases and J by 5 bases, with 6 bases of the junction left unmatched. CDR3 length: 13 residues. Germline V CDR1 and CDR2: SNHLY, FYNNEI. The CDR3 region has the DNA TGTGCCAGCTCGGGTCTAGCGGGAGACGAGCAGTACTTC. Its translation: CASSGLAGDEQYF.

On this clone itself: Mismatch with germline at one junction end may stem from a read error. The J gene is TRBJ1-5, the V gene TRBV7-9, with D uncertain. The CDR3 has 14 amino acids. The germline gives CDR1 SEHNR, CDR2 FQNEAQ (reference sequence). CDR3 loop: CSSSLGSGERPQHF. The CDR3 nucleotides read TGTTCCAGCAGCTTAGGGTCAGGCGAACGGCCCCAGCATTTT.

This chain joins TRBV7-9 and TRBJ2-7; D is ambiguous. The CDR3 covers 14 residues. Germline values: CDR1 SEHNR, CDR2 FQNEAQ (reference sequence). V lost 7 bases, J lost 2 bases, and 15 bases lay in between. The chain's CDR3 is CASTPTQNPYEQYF. The CDR3 DNA reads TGTGCCAGCACCCCTACTCAAAATCCCTACGAGCAGTACTTC.

The chain links TRBV6-5 to TRBJ1-4, with 10 bases matching TRBD1. Germline values: CDR1 MNHEY, CDR2 SVGAGI. The ends lost 5 bases at V and 7 bases at J; junction bases unmatched: 4. The CDR3 runs to 14 residues. CDR3 coding DNA: TGTGCCAGCAGTCGGGGGACAGGGGCTGAAAAACTGTTTTTT. This sequence encodes CASSRGTGAEKLFF.

As regards this clone: Germline and junction disagree at one end, which may indicate a read error. The chain combines TRBV30 with TRBJ2-1; TRBD2 matches at 10 bases. The CDR3 contains 14 residues. Looked up from germline, CDR1 is GTSNPN and CDR2 is SVGIG (reference sequence). The CDR3 loop is CTWSRGLASDEQFF. The CDR3 region has the DNA TGTACCTGGAGCAGGGGACTAGCGAGCGATGAGCAGTTCTTC.

The chain recombines TRBV6-5 with TRBJ2-7; 11 bases agree with TRBD2. Germline CDR1 reads MNHEY; CDR2 reads SVGAGI. The CDR3 is made up of 15 amino acids. V lost 6 bases and J lost 3; bases outside the gene matches: 7. The chain's CDR3 is CASRELAGEIYEQYF. The CDR3 DNA sequence: TGTGCCAGCAGAGAACTAGCGGGAGAAATCTACGAGCAGTACTTC.

The gene calls are TRBV28 and TRBJ1-5, with D hard to call. CDR3 length: 15 residues. Trimming took 10 bases from V and 1 from J, leaving 17 bases between them. Germline CDR1 and CDR2: MDHEN and SYDVKM. CDR3: CATKLPGVSNQPQHF. The CDR3 region has the DNA TGTGCCACCAAACTCCCTGGTGTAAGCAATCAGCCCCAGCATTTT.

The rearrangement links TRBV5-8 to TRBJ1-5; D perhaps matches TRBD1 (5 bases). The CDR3 loop spans 15 amino acids. Germline V gives CDR1 SGHTS, CDR2 YDEGEE. Trimming shortened V by 2 bases and J by 0 bases, and 9 bases separated the two germline ends. The CDR3 nucleotides read TGTGCCAGCAGCTTCAGGGATTATAGCAATCAGCCCCAGCATTTT. Translated: CASSFRDYSNQPQHF.